The 12 T cell receptor beta chains given below trace back to one sample, sequenced in a study of T-cell reconstitution after alpha-beta-depleted transplantation in children (dated by TCRdb to the mid-2010s). According to the study, the label for this sample's treatment or condition signals: allogeneic hematopoietic cell transplantation with graft depleted of TCRalphabeta T cells and CD19 B cells. Library construction relied on PCR. The run used an Illumina HiSeq 2500. Molecular barcoding was employed in the preparation of TCR libraries, with unique molecular identifiers being used to normalize TCRbeta repertoire quantification. The raw public data were reprocessed by TCRdb itself: fastp quality trimming at Q25, MiXCR clonotype calling, in-frame beta chains only. Rows matching on CDR3 protein sequence are summarized as one entry with the most common DNA and genes. The sample yields about 980,000 distinct CDR3 sequences; roughly 29% were counted once. The ten biggest clones cover roughly 27% of the sample.

The sample was PBMCs, mostly from graft donor cells, taken 360 days after TCRalphabeta/CD19-depleted stem cell transplant. These receptors came from a boy less than two years old who had a stem cell transplant for SCID, so the T cells may come from the graft donor.

This clonotype was picked up a small number of times. The chain has TRBV5-1 and TRBJ1-2; D is unclear. This CDR3 contains 14 residues. V lost 1 base to trimming and J lost 2 bases, with 9 bases between them. The germline V gene encodes CDR1 SGHRS and CDR2 YFSETQ. CDR3 coding DNA: TGCGCCAGCAGCTTGCAGTCAGAGAACTATGGCTACACCTTC. Its translation is CASSLQSENYGYTF.

This clonotype was seen only a few times. This chain joins TRBV27 and TRBJ2-4; TRBD2 matches at 7 bases. Germline V CDR1 and CDR2: MNHEY, SMNVEV (reference sequence). V trimming: 5 bases; J trimming: 3 bases; junction bases outside the gene matches: 7. The CDR3 covers 15 residues. The CDR3 loop reads CASSPLRGSKNIQYF. CDR3 sequence (DNA): TGTGCCAGCAGTCCCCTGCGGGGGAGCAAAAACATTCAGTACTTC.

The chain uses TRBV11-2 and TRBJ2-5; D perhaps matches TRBD1 (6 bases). Trimming took off 1 base at V and 0 bases at J, with 12 bases between the two ends. The CDR3 spans 16 residues. CDR1 is SGHAT and CDR2 is FQNNGV in the germline V gene. CDR3 bases: TGTGCCAGCAGCTTAGTTACCGGGACACACCAAGAGACCCAGTACTTC. Its protein is CASSLVTGTHQETQYF.

The rearrangement uses TRBV7-8 and TRBJ1-2, with no clear D. Germline CDR1 and CDR2: SGHVS and FQNEAQ. V lost 2 bases and J 8 bases, leaving 15 bases between the germline ends. CDR3 length: 14 amino acids. For the CDR3, the DNA is TGTGCCAGCAGCTTATTGGCCCGGGGTTGGGGCTACACCTTC. Translating gives CASSLLARGWGYTF.

V gene TRBV5-1 combines with J gene TRBJ1-1; perhaps TRBD1 as D (6 bases). V dropped 2 bases and J dropped 3 bases, with 20 bases sitting between them. The germline CDR1 and CDR2 sequences are SGHRS and YFSETQ. This CDR3 has 17 residues. For the CDR3, the DNA is TGCGCCAGCAGCTTATCTCCCCCTGGGACAATGCACACTGAAGCTTTCTTT. This codes for CASSLSPPGTMHTEAFF.

The chain has TRBV4-1 and TRBJ2-1; TRBD2 matches 8 bases. This CDR3 has 17 residues. Germline lookup yields CDR1 MGHRA and CDR2 YSYEKL. V was clipped by 0 bases and J by 7 bases; unmatched bases: 11. As DNA, the CDR3 is TGCGCCAGCAGCCAAGATGATGGAATAGCGGGGTCGAATGAGCAGTTCTTC. This gives the protein CASSQDDGIAGSNEQFF.

This clonotype was seen a few times. The V and J genes are TRBV9 and TRBJ1-1; no clear D. Germline lookup yields CDR1 SGDLS and CDR2 YYNGEE. Trimming took off 7 bases at V and 4 bases at J, with 11 bases between the two ends. The CDR3 runs 12 residues. CDR3 loop: CASGEGVTEAFF. The DNA for the CDR3 is TGTGCCAGCGGAGAGGGAGTCACTGAAGCTTTCTTT.

This clonotype has just a few counts. The chain uses TRBV7-2 and TRBJ2-2; 14 bases are a match to TRBD2. The CDR3 totals 18 residues. Germline values: CDR1 SGHTA, CDR2 FQGNSA. J was trimmed by 5 bases and V by 0 bases; bases with no gene match: 5. CDR3 nucleotide sequence: TGTGCCAGCAGCTTAGCGGGACTAGCGGGGGAAGGAACCGGGGAGCTGTTTTTT. Protein: CASSLAGLAGEGTGELFF.

This clonotype was seen only a few times. The CDR3 region is CSVETERGITDTQYF. CDR3 sequence (DNA): TGCAGCGTTGAAACGGAGCGGGGTATCACAGATACGCAGTATTTT. This chain connects TRBV29-1 to TRBJ2-3, with TRBD2 identical over 7 bases. Germline V CDR1 and CDR2: SQVTM, ANQGSEA. This CDR3 has 15 residues. The V and J ends lost 2 bases and 2 bases, in that order; junction bases with no gene match: 7.

This sequence joins TRBV7-2 and TRBJ2-7; 10 nucleotides align to TRBD1. V was pared by 3 bases and J by 0 bases, with 2 bases of the junction left unmatched. CDR1 and CDR2 from the germline V gene are SGHTA and FQGNSA. The CDR3 length is 15 residues. The CDR3 bases are TGTGCCAGCAGCTTCTGGACAGGGGGCTCCTACGAGCAGTACTTC. Translating gives CASSFWTGGSYEQYF.

The chain uses TRBV12-3 or TRBV12-4 and TRBJ1-1; 10 nucleotides align to TRBD1. The CDR3 is made up of 17 amino acids. Trimming removed 6 bases from V and 2 bases from J; junction bases left unmatched: 12. The CDR3 region has the DNA TGTGCCAGCAGCCCGTTGATAGACAGGGGGCTCAACACTGAAGCTTTCTTT. Its protein is CASSPLIDRGLNTEAFF.

The count of this clonotype is one. The rearrangement links TRBV5-4 to TRBJ1-2; the D is unclear. Trimming stripped 4 bases from V and 2 bases from J, with 9 bases between. This CDR3 has 13 amino acids. Germline-derived CDR1 and CDR2 are SGHNT and YYREEE (reference sequence). CDR3 protein: CASSGGLNYGYTF. The CDR3 DNA reads TGTGCCAGCAGCGGTGGGTTAAACTATGGCTACACCTTC.